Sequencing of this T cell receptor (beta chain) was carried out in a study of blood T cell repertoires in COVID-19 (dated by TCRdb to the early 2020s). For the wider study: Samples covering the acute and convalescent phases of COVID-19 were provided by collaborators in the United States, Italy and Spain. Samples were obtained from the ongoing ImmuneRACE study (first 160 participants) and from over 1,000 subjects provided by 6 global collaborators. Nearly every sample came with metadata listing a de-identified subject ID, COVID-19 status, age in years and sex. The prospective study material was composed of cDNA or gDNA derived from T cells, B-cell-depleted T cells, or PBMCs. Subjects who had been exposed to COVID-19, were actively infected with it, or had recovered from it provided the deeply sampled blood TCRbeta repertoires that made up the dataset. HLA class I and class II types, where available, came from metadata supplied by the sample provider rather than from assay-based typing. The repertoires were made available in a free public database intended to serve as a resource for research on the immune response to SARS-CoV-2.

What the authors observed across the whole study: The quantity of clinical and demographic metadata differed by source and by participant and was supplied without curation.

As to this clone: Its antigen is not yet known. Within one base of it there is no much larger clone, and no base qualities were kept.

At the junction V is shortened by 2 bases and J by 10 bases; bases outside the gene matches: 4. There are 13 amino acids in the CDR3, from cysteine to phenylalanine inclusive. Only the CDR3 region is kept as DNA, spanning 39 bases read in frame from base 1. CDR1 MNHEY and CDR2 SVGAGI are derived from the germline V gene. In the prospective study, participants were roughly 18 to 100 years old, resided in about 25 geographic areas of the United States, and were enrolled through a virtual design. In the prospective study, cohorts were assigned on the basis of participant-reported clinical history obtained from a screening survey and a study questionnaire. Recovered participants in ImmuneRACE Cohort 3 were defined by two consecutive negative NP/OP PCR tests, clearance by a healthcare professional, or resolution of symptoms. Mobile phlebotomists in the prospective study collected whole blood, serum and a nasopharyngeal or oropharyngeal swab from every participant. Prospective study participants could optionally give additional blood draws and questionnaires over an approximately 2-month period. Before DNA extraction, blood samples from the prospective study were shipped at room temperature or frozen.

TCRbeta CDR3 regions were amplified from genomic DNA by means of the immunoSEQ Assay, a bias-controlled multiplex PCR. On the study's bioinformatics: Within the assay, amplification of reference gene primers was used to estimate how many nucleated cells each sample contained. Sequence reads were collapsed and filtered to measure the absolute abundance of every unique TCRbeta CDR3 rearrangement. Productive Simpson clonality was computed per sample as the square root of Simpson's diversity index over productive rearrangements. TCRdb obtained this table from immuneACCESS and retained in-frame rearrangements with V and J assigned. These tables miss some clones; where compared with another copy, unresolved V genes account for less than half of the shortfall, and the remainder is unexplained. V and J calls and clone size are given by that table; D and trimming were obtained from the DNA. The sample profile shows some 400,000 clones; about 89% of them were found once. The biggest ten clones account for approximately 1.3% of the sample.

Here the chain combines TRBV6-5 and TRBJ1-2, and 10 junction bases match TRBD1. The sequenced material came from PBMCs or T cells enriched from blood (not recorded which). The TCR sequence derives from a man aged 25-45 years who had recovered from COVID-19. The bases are TGTGCCAGCAGTTACAGACAGGGGGCCCCCTACACCTTC. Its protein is CASSYRQGAPYTF.